This TCR beta chain is drawn from a study of brain T cells in children with intractable seizures. Regarding time point: blood from clinic visit 5 months post-surgery; TSC patient then seizure free. Surgery cases with the highest brain T cell transcript signatures were chosen for sequencing. Profiled with immunoSEQ multiplex PCR; TCRdb holds only in-frame clones, not every one. The sample holds about 340,000 clones; approximately 93% are singletons and the top ten take around 5%. In germline, CDR1 is SGHTA, CDR2 FQGTGA. There are 17 residues in the CDR3. The ends lost 3 bases at V and 1 base at J; junction bases unmatched: 7.

The clonotype originates from a boy in the first two years of life with tuberous sclerosis and intractable seizures. The J gene is TRBJ2-1, the V gene TRBV7-3; 9 bases are shared with TRBD2. The sequencing here drew on peripheral blood, taken roughly 5 months after surgery. CDR3 DNA sequence: TGTGCCAGCAGCTTTTCGACTAGCGGCGAATCCTACAATGAGCAGTTCTTC. Its protein is CASSFSTSGESYNEQFF.